This T cell receptor (beta chain) was recovered during a study of T cell responses to AZD1222 COVID-19 vaccine. The method was immunoSEQ multiplex PCR; TCRdb's version includes in-frame clones alone and lacks a portion of them. The sample comprises 90,000 to 120,000 clones, about 86% of which are singletons, and about 3.3% rests with the top ten. Trimming pared 7 bases from V and 2 bases from J, leaving 14 bases between. Germline CDR1 LNHDA, CDR2 SQIVND (reference sequence). This CDR3 has 15 amino acids. Overall study results and limits: Nearly half of the spike-specific TCRs reportedly recognize variant regions that carry no mutations. Donors, mostly white British, included more females; clonal diversity was possibly underestimated. Vaccine-associated CD4 TCRs ranged over spike, dominating at 160-218 and 743-854.

As to this clone: Its specificity is unknown.

This specimen was peripheral blood, taken on day 0 of AZD1222 vaccination. This chain links TRBV19 with TRBJ2-2; TRBD1 might be the D (6 bases). This TCR came from an adult in good health. The DNA for the CDR3 is TGTGCCAGTAAGTGGACAGACCTTAACACCGGGGAGCTGTTTTTT. Translation: CASKWTDLNTGELFF. The full variable domain, its missing parts supplied by reference TRBV19 and TRBJ2-2, is DGGITQSPKYLFRKEGQNVTLSCEQNLNHDAMYWYRQDPGQGLRLIYYSQIVNDFQKGDIAEGYSVSREKKESFPLTVTSAQKNPTAFYLCASKWTDLNTGELFFGEGSRLTVL.